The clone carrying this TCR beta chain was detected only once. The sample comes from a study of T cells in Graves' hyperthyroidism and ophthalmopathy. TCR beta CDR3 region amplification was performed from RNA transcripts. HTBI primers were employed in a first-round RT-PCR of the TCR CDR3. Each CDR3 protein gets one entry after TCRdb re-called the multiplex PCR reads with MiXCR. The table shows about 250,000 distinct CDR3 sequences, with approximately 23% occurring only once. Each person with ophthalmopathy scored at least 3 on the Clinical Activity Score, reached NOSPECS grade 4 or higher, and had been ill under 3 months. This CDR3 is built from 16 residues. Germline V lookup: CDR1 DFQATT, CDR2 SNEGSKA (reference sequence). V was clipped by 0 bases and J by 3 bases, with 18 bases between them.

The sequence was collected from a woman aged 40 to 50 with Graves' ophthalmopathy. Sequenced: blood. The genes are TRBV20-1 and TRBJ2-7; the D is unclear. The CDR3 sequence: CSARELSSTSDYEQYF. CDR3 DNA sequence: TGCAGTGCTAGAGAACTAAGTTCGACGAGTGACTACGAGCAGTACTTC.